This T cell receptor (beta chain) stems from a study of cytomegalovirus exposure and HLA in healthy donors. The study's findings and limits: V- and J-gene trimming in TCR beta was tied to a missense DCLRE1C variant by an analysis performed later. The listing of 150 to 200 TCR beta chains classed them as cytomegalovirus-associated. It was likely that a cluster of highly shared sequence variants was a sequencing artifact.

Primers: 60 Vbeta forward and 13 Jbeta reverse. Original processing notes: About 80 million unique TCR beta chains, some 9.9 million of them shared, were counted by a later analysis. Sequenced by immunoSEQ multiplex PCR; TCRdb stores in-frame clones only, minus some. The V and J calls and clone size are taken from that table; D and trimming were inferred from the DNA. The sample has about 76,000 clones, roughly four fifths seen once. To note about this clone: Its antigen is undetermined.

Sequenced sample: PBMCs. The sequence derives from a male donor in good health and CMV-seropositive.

DNA of the CDR3: TGTGCCAGCAGCTTCGTCGGGACAGTCTATGGCTACACCTTC. Protein: CASSFVGTVYGYTF. The chain employs TRBV5-6 and TRBJ1-2; 7 bases align to TRBD1. The germline V gene has CDR1 SGHDT and CDR2 YYEEEE. The V segment lost 2 bases and the J segment 4 bases; nucleotides outside the gene matches: 5. This CDR3 comprises 14 residues.